This entry lists 25 T cell receptor beta chains sequenced from one sample in a study of T-cell reconstitution after alpha-beta-depleted transplantation in children. Preparation of the TCRbeta library involved a method that used unique molecular identifiers. Each CDR3 protein is one row after TCRdb ran MiXCR on the PCR reads. The sample yields 640,000 or so distinct CDR3 sequences, approximately 17% seen once. Sequenced material: PBMCs from the stem cell graft donor, taken from the stem cell graft. The origin of the receptors is a human donor who donated a stem cell graft to a child with acute myeloid leukemia.

This clonotype was seen a handful of times. This sequence joins TRBV7-2 and TRBJ1-1, with D possibly being TRBD1 (6 bases). The germline gives CDR1 SGHTA, CDR2 FQGNSA. Trimming shortened V by 1 base and J by 1 base, and 13 bases separated the two germline ends. This CDR3 spans 16 amino acids. Here the CDR3 reads CASSLDGRGRNTEAFF. For the CDR3, the DNA is TGTGCCAGCAGCTTAGATGGCAGGGGACGGAACACTGAAGCTTTCTTT. Full variable domain (outside the CDR3, taken from reference TRBV7-2 and TRBJ1-1): GAGVSQSPSNKVTEKGKDVELRCDPISGHTALYWYRQSLGQGLEFLIYFQGNSAPDKSGLPSDRFSAERTGGSVSTLTIQRTQQEDSAVYLCASSLDGRGRNTEAFFGQGTRLTVV.

This chain links TRBV7-3 with TRBJ2-5, with 7 bases matching TRBD2. V trimming: 6 bases; J trimming: 0 bases; junction bases outside the gene matches: 4. The CDR3 spans 14 residues. Germline CDR1 SGHTA, CDR2 FQGTGA. Here the CDR3 reads CASSNGGNQETQYF. The CDR3 coding sequence is TGTGCCAGCAGTAACGGGGGGAACCAAGAGACCCAGTACTTC.

This clonotype was counted ten times or more. J is TRBJ2-5 and V is TRBV12-3 or TRBV12-4; a weak D match, TRBD2 (5 bases). V was clipped by 3 bases and J by 10 bases, with 12 bases between them. This CDR3 spans 12 amino acids. The CDR3 loop reads CASSFVLEDQYF. The CDR3, as DNA: TGTGCCAGCAGTTTTGTTTTGGAGGACCAGTACTTC.

V and J are TRBV29-1 and TRBJ2-3; the D is unclear. This CDR3 comprises 12 residues. Germline values: CDR1 SQVTM, CDR2 ANQGSEA. V was trimmed by 5 bases and J by 4 bases, leaving 10 bases between them. In DNA, the CDR3 is TGCAGCGTTCGCCCGGCCGCAGATACGCAGTATTTT. This translates into CSVRPAADTQYF.

CDR3 sequence (DNA): TGTGCCAGCAGCCCCGTCTGGACAGGGGGCGGAGAGCAGTTCTTC. This sequence encodes CASSPVWTGGGEQFF. V gene TRBV11-2 combines with J gene TRBJ2-1; 11 bases are a match to TRBD1. Germline CDR1 is SGHAT and CDR2 is FQNNGV. The ends lost 5 bases at V and 10 bases at J; junction bases unmatched: 10. The CDR3 sequence is 15 residues long.

The chain couples TRBV25-1 to TRBJ1-5, with D unclear. Trimming took 0 bases from V and 5 from J, leaving 8 bases between them. This CDR3 has 14 amino acids. The germline V gene encodes CDR1 MGHDK and CDR2 SYGVNS. CDR3: CASSEYFGDQPQHF. The CDR3 DNA is TGTGCCAGCAGTGAATATTTCGGCGATCAGCCCCAGCATTTT.

The chain uses TRBV4-3 and TRBJ2-4, with TRBD1 matching over 11 bases. J lost 4 bases, V lost 3 bases, and 5 bases had no gene match. CDR1 and CDR2 from the germline V gene are LGHNA and YSLEER. The CDR3 is 16 residues long. CDR3 sequence reads: CASSHSGQGGKNIQYF. For the CDR3, the DNA is TGCGCCAGCAGCCACTCGGGACAGGGGGGGAAAAACATTCAGTACTTC.

This chain uses TRBV7-9 with TRBJ2-7; D gene uncertain. The CDR3 is 13 amino acids. The V end lost 4 bases, the J end lost 1 base, and 8 bases lay between the germline ends. CDR1 is SEHNR and CDR2 is FQNEAQ in the germline V gene (reference sequence). The DNA for the CDR3 is TGTGCCAGCAGCTCCTCCCTTTCCTACGAGCAGTACTTC. It codes for CASSSSLSYEQYF. The full variable domain, its missing parts supplied by reference TRBV7-9 and TRBJ2-7, is DTGVSQNPRHKITKRGQNVTFRCDPISEHNRLYWYRQTLGQGPEFLTYFQNEAQLEKSRLLSDRFSAERPKGSFSTLEIQRTEQGDSAMYLCASSSSLSYEQYFGPGTRLTVT.

This clonotype was seen more than once but under ten times. This chain joins TRBV20-1 and TRBJ2-1; possible D gene TRBD1, 5 bases. The CDR3 loop spans 13 amino acids. Germline V CDR1 and CDR2: DFQATT, SNEGSKA (reference sequence). The germline V and J ends were trimmed by 5 bases and 5 bases, with 13 bases remaining between them. CDR3 coding DNA: TGCAGTGCTTTTAGGTGGGGCGACAATGAGCAGTTCTTC. It specifies CSAFRWGDNEQFF.

The chain employs TRBV29-1 and TRBJ1-1; no definite D call. The CDR3 is 11 amino acids. V was clipped by 3 bases and J by 2 bases, with 4 bases between them. Germline V CDR1 and CDR2: SQVTM, ANQGSEA. The CDR3 DNA sequence: TGCAGCGTTGACTCAAACACTGAAGCTTTCTTT. This translates into CSVDSNTEAFF.

This clonotype occurred many times. V and J are TRBV24-1 and TRBJ2-7; 12 bases align to TRBD1. V shed 4 bases and J 4 bases; nucleotides not matched to a gene: 4. The CDR3 spans 15 residues. Germline CDR1 and CDR2: KGHDR and SFDVKD. The CDR3 coding sequence is TGTGCCACCAGTGACCCGGGACAGGGGGCTTACGAGCAGTACTTC. This gives the protein CATSDPGQGAYEQYF.

With respect to this clonotype: One base away lies a much larger clone, so this may be a sequencing read error. CDR3 amino acids: CASALKYNEQFF. The CDR3 bases are TGTGCCAGCGCACTGAAATACAATGAGCAGTTCTTC. The V call is TRBV12-3 or TRBV12-4, the J call TRBJ2-1; D uncertain. V was trimmed by 8 bases and J by 4 bases, leaving 9 bases between them. The CDR3 covers 12 residues.

There are a few counts of this clonotype. The chain uses TRBV24-1 and TRBJ2-1; D is uncertain. This CDR3 has 13 residues. With 3 bases removed from V and 6 bases from J, the gap between germline ends came to 8 bases. Germline CDR1 reads KGHDR; CDR2 reads SFDVKD. CDR3: CATSDEGFNEQFF. The CDR3, as DNA: TGTGCCACCAGTGATGAAGGATTCAATGAGCAGTTCTTC.

Details on this clonotype: This may be a read error, as it is one base from a much larger clone. The chain combines TRBV29-1 with TRBJ1-2; D is unclear. The CDR3 consists of 11 residues. The germline V gene encodes CDR1 SQVTM and CDR2 ANQGSEA. The DNA for the CDR3 is TGCAGCGTTGTGGGGTTAGGCGGCTTCACCTTC. Its protein is CSVVGLGGFTF.

This clonotype came up a few times. The chain recombines TRBV4-2 with TRBJ2-3; the D gene could be TRBD1 or TRBD2 (5 bases each). The ends were cut back, 4 bases at V and 6 bases at J, with 17 bases in the middle. Germline values: CDR1 LGHNA, CDR2 YNFKEQ. The CDR3 has 15 residues. CDR3 amino acids: CASSRPSSGTDTQYF. The CDR3 nucleotides read TGTGCCAGCAGCCGACCCAGCTCCGGGACGGATACGCAGTATTTT.

There are a few counts of this clonotype. The V gene is TRBV7-2, the J gene TRBJ2-2; D call uncertain. Between the trimmed V and J ends, which lost 4 bases and 1 base, there was a span of 13 bases. The CDR3 is 16 residues long. Germline V gene sequence: CDR1 SGHTA, CDR2 FQGNSA. The CDR3: CASSSTASLNTGELFF. The CDR3 region has the DNA TGTGCCAGCAGCTCCACAGCTTCCCTGAACACCGGGGAGCTGTTTTTT.

This clonotype was seen a handful of times. The rearrangement uses TRBV20-1 and TRBJ1-2; D unresolved. Per germline, CDR1 DFQATT and CDR2 SNEGSKA (reference sequence). Deletions cut 3 bases from V and 8 bases from J, with 10 bases between. The length of the CDR3 is 11 residues. CDR3 DNA: TGCAGTGCTAGCCCCACGGGGGGCTACACCTTC. Translation: CSASPTGGYTF.

V gene TRBV12-3 or TRBV12-4 combines with J gene TRBJ2-7; D is perhaps TRBD1 (6 bases). CDR3 length equals 13 residues. The V end lost 6 bases, the J end lost 3 bases, and 12 bases lay between the germline ends. The CDR3 bases are TGTGCCAGCAGGCCGGGACACCTCTACGAGCAGTACTTC. The encoded protein is CASRPGHLYEQYF.

This clonotype showed up many times. CDR3 in amino acids: CASSPRQGAITEAFF. CDR3 nucleotide sequence: TGTGCCAGCAGTCCTAGACAGGGGGCGATCACTGAAGCTTTCTTT. This rearrangement joins TRBV12-3 or TRBV12-4 to TRBJ1-1; 10 nucleotides match TRBD1. V dropped 5 bases and J dropped 4; count of bases not matched to a gene: 7. CDR3 length: 15 amino acids.

This clonotype was seen ten or more times. The chain combines TRBV7-9 with TRBJ2-1, with 8 positions matching TRBD2. The CDR3 is 16 residues long. Germline V CDR1 and CDR2: SEHNR, FQNEAQ (reference sequence). V shed 1 base and J 4 bases; nucleotides not matched to a gene: 6. The CDR3, as DNA: TGTGCCAGCAGCTTAGGGACTAGCCTCCAATACAATGAGCAGTTCTTC. It translates to CASSLGTSLQYNEQFF.

This clonotype was seen a handful of times. The chain recombines TRBV29-1 with TRBJ1-4; maybe TRBD1 (5 bases). CDR3 length: 14 residues. Germline V gene data show CDR1 as SQVTM and CDR2 as ANQGSEA. Trimming shortened V by 7 bases and J by 8 bases, and 20 bases separated the two germline ends. For the CDR3, the DNA is TGCAGCGCTGTAAACGGGGCCCTTGGGGAAAAACTGTTTTTT. Amino acid sequence: CSAVNGALGEKLFF.

The table lists this clonotype with many counts. The CDR3 region is CASSTDNFSGANVLTF. CDR3 DNA: TGTGCCAGCAGCACGGACAATTTCTCTGGGGCCAACGTCCTGACTTTC. J is TRBJ2-6 and V is TRBV28; D may be TRBD1 (5 bases). CDR1 and CDR2 from the germline V gene are MDHEN and SYDVKM. The CDR3 contains 16 residues. Trimming removed 6 bases from V and 0 bases from J, with 12 bases in between.

This clonotype was seen repeatedly, ten times or more. The rearrangement links TRBV5-6 to TRBJ2-4, with a possible D match to TRBD2 (6 bases). Germline V gene lookup returns CDR1 SGHDT and CDR2 YYEEEE. V was shortened by 1 base and J by 12 bases, with 11 bases between the two germline ends. CDR3 size: 12 residues. In DNA, the CDR3 is TGTGCCAGCAGCTTGTCGGAGGGCGGTCAGTACTTC. Translating it yields CASSLSEGGQYF.

Remarks on this clonotype: One base away lies a much larger clone, so this may be a sequencing read error. This chain connects TRBV20-1 to TRBJ2-7; 8 nucleotides agree with TRBD1. CDR1 is DFQATT, CDR2 SNEGSKA, per germline (reference sequence). The CDR3 spans 16 residues. As DNA, the CDR3 is TGCAGTGCTAGAGATCTGGACAGGGTTGACGGCTACGAGCGGTACTTC. This codes for CSARDLDRVDGYERYF.

The rearrangement joins TRBV7-2 to TRBJ2-5; TRBD2 matches 10 bases. V lost 2 bases, J lost 5 bases, and 5 bases stayed unmatched. There are 15 residues in the CDR3. CDR1 is SGHTA, CDR2 FQGNSA, per germline. CDR3 sequence reads: CASSLFSGGTETQYF. The DNA for the CDR3 is TGTGCCAGCAGCTTATTTAGCGGGGGGACGGAGACCCAGTACTTC.